This record concerns one T cell receptor beta chain sequence. Treatment meaning: randomized to nivolumab then ipilimumab (arm A) or the reverse (arm B). Using immunoSEQ multiplex PCR, the repertoire was profiled, and TCRdb retains in-frame clones only, with some absent. The repertoire holds more than 10,000 clones, about four fifths seen once, with 27% in the top ten. This CDR3 spans 15 amino acids. Between the trimmed V and J ends, which lost 0 bases and 7 bases, there was a span of 13 bases. Germline V gene data show CDR1 as SGHDT and CDR2 as YYEEEE. The sample is drawn from a study of sequential checkpoint blockade in melanoma. Study in general: Arm A got nivolumab then ipilimumab; arm B the reverse, 1:1.

Sequenced material: CD8+ T cells sorted from blood (inferred from file names), taken from a patient given nivolumab and ipilimumab in sequence. The chain links TRBV5-6 to TRBJ2-2; no reliable D call. The receptor was isolated from a human donor with melanoma. Written as DNA, the CDR3 is TGTGCCAGCAGCTTGGGGGCAGGCTATGGCGGGGAGCTGTTTTTT. This translates into CASSLGAGYGGELFF.